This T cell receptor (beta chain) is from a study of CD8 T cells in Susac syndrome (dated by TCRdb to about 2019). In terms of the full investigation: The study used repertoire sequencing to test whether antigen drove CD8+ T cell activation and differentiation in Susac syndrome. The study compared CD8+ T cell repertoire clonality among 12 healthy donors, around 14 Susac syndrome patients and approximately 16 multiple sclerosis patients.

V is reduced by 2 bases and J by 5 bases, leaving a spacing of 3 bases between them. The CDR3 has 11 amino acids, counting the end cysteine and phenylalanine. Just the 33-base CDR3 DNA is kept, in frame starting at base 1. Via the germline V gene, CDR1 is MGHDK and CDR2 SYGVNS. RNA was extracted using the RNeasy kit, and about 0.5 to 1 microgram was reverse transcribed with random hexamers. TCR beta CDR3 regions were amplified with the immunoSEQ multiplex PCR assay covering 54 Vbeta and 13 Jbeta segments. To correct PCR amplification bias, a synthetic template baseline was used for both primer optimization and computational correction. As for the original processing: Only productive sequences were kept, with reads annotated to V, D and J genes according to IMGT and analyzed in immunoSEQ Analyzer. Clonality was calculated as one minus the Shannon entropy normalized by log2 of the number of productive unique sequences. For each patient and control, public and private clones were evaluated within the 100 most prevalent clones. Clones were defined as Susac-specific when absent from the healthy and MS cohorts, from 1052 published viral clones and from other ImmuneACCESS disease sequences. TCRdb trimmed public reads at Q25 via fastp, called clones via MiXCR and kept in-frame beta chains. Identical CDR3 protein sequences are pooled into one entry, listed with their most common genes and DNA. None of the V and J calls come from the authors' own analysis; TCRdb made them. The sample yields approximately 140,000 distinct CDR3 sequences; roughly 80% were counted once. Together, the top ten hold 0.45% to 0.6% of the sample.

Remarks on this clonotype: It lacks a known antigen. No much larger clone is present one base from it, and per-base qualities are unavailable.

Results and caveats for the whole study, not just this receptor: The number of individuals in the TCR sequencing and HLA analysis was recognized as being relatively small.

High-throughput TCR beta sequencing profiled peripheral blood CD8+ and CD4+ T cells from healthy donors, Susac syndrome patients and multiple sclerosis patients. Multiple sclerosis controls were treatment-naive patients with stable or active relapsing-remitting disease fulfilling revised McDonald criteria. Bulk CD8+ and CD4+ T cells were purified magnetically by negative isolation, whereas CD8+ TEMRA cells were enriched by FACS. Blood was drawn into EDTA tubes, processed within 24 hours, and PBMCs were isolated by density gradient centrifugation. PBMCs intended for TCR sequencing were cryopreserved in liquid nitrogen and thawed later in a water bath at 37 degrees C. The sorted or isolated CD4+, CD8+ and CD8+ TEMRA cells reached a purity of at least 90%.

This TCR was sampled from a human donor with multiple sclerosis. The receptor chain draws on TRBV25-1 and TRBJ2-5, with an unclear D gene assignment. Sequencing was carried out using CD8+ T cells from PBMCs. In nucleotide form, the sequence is TGTGCCAGCAGTGAAGGGGAGACCCAGTACTTC. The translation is CASSEGETQYF.